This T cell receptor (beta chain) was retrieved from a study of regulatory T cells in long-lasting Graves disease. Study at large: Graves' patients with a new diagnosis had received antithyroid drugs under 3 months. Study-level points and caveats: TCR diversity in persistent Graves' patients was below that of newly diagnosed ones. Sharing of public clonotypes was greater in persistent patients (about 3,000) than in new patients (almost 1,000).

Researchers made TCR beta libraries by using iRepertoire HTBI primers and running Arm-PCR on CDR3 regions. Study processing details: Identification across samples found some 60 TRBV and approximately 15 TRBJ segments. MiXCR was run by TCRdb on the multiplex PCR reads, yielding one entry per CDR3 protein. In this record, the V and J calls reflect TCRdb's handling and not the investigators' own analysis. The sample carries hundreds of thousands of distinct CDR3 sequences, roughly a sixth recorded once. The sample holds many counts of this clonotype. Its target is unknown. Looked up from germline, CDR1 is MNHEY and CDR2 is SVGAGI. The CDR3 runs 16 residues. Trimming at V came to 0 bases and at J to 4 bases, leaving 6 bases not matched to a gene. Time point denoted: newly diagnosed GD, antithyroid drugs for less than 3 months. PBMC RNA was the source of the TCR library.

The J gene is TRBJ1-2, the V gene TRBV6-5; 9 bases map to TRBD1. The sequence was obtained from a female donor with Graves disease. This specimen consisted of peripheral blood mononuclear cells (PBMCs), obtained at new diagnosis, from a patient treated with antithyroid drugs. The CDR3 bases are TGTGCCAGCAGTTACTCGGACGGGACAGGGCCCTATGGCTACACCTTC. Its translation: CASSYSDGTGPYGYTF.